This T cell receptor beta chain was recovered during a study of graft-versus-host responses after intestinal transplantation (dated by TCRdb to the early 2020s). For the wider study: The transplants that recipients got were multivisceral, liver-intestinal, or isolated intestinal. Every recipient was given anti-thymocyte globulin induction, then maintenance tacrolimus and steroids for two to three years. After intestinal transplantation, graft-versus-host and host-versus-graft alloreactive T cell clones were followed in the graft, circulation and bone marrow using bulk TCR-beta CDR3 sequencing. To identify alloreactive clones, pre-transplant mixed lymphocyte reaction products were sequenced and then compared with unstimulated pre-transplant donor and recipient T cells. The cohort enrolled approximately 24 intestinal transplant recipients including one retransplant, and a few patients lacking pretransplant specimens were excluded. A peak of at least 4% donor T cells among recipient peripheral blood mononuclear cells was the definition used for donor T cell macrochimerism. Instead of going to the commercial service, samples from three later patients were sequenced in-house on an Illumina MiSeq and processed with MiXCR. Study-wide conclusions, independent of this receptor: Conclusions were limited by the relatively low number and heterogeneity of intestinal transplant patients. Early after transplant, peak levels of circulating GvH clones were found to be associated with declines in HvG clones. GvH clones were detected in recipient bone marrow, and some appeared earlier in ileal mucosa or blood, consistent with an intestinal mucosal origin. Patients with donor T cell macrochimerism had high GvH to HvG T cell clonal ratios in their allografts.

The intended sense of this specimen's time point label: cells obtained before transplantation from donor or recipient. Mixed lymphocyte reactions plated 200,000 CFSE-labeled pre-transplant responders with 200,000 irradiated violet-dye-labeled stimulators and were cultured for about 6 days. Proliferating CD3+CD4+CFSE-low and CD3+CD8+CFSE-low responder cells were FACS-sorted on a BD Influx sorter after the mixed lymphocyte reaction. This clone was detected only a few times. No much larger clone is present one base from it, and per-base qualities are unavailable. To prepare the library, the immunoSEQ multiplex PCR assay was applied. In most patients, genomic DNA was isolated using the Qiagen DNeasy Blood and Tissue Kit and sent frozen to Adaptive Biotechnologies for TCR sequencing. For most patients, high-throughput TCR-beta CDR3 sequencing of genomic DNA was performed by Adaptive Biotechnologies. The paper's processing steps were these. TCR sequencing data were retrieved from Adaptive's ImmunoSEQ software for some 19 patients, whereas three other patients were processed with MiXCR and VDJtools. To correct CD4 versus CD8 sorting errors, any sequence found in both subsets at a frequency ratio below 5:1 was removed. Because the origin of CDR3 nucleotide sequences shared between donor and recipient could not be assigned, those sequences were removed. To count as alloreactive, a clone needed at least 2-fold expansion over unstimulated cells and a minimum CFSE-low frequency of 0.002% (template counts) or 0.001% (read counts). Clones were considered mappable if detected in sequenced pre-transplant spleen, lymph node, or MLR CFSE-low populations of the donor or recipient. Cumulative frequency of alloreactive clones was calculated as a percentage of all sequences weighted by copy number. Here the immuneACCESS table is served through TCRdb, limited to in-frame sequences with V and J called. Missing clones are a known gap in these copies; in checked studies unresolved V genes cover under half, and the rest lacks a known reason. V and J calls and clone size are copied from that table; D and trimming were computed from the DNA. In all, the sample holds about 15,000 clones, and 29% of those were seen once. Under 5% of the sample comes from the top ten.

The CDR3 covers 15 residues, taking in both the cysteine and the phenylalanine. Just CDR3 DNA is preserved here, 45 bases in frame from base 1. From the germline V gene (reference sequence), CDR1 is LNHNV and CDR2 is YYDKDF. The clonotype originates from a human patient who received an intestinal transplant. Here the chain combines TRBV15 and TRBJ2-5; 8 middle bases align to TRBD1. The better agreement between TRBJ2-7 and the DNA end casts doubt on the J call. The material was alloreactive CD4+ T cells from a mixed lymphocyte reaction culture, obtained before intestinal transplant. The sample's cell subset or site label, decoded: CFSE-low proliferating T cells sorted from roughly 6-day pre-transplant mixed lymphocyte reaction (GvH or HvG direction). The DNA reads TGTGCCACCAGCAGAGATCAGGGGGCCATCGACGAGCAGTACTTC. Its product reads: CATSRDQGAIDEQYF.